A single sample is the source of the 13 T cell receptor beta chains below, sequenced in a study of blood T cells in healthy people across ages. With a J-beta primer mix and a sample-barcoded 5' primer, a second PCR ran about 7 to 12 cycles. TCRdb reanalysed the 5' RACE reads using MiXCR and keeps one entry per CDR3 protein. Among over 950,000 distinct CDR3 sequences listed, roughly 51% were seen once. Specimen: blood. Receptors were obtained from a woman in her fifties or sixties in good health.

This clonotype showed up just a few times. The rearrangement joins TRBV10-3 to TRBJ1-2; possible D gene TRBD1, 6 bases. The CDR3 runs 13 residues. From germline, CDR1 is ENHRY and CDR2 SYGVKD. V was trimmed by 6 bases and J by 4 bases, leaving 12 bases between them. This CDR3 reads CAISKGELYGYTF. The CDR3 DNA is TGTGCCATCAGCAAGGGGGAACTCTATGGCTACACCTTC.

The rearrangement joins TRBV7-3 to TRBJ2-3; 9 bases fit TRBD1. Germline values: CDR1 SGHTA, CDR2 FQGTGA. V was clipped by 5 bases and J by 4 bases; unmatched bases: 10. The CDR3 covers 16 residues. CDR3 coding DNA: TGTGCCAGCAGCCCAAGGGGACAGGGTTTCCCAGATACGCAGTATTTT. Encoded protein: CASSPRGQGFPDTQYF.

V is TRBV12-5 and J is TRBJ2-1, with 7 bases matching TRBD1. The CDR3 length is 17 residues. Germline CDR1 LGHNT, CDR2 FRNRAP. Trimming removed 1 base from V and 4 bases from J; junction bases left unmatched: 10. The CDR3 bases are TGTGCTAGTGGTTTGGACCTACAGGGGAGCTCTTACAATGAGCAGTTCTTC. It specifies CASGLDLQGSSYNEQFF. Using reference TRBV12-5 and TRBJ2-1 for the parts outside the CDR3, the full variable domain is DARVTQTPRHKVTEMGQEVTMRCQPILGHNTVFWYRQTMMQGLELLAYFRNRAPLDDSGMPKDRFSAEMPDATLATLKIQPSEPRDSAVYFCASGLDLQGSSYNEQFFGPGTRLTVL.

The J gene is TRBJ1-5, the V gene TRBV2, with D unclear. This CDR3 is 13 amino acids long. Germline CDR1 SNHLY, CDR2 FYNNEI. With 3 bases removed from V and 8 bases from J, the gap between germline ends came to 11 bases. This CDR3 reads CASSEGWGKPQHF. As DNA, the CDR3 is TGTGCCAGCAGTGAGGGGTGGGGTAAGCCCCAGCATTTT.

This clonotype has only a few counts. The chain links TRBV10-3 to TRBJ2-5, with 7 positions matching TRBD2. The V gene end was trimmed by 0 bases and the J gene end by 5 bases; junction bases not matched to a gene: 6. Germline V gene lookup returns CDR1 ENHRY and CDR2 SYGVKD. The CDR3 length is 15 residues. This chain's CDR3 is CAISESGGSGETQYF. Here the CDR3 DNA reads TGTGCCATCAGTGAGTCGGGAGGGTCCGGGGAGACCCAGTACTTC.

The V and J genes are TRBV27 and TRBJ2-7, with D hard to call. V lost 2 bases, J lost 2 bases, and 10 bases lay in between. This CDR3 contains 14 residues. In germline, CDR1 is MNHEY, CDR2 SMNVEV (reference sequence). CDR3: CASSLTLAAYEQYF. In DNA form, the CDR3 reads TGTGCCAGCAGTTTAACGCTGGCGGCCTACGAGCAGTACTTC.

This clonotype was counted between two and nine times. The CDR3: CSARIRTSGGHSYEQYF. CDR3 DNA: TGCAGTGCTAGGATTCGGACTAGCGGGGGACACTCCTACGAGCAGTACTTC. The chain couples TRBV20-1 to TRBJ2-7, with TRBD2 identical over 13 bases. Germline trimming cut 3 bases from V and 0 bases from J; bases unmatched to any gene: 8. The CDR3 runs to 17 residues. CDR1 DFQATT and CDR2 SNEGSKA come from the germline V gene (reference sequence).

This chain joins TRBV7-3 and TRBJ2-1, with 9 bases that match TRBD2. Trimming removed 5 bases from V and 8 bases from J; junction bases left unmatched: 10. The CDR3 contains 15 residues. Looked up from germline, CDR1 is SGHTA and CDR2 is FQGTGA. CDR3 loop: CASSASGITSDEQFF. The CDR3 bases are TGTGCCAGCAGCGCTAGCGGGATTACGTCGGATGAGCAGTTCTTC.

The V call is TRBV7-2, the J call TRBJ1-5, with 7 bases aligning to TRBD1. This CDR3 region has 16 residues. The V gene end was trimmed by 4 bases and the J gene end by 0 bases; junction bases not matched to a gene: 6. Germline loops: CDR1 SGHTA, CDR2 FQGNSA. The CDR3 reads CASSYYRGPSNQPQHF. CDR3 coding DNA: TGTGCCAGCAGCTACTACAGGGGTCCTAGCAATCAGCCCCAGCATTTT.

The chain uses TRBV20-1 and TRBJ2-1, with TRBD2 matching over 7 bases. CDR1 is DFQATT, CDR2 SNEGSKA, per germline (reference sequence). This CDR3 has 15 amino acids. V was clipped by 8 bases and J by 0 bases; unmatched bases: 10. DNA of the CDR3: TGCAGTTCCCACCGCGGGAGTTCCTCCTACAATGAGCAGTTCTTC. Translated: CSSHRGSSSYNEQFF.

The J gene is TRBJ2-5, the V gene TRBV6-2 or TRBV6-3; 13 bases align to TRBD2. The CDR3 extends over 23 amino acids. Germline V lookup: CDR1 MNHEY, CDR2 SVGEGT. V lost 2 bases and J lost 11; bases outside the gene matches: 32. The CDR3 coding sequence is TGTGCCAGCAGTTACCCATACTTAACTAGCGGGAGGCATCAACTAGCGGGAGGGGAAGAGCAGTACTTC. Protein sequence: CASSYPYLTSGRHQLAGGEEQYF.

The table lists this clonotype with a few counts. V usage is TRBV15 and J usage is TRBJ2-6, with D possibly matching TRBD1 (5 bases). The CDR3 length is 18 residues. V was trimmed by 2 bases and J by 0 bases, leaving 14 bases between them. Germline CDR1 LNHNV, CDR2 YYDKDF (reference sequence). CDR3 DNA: TGTGCCACCAGCAGATTCCGACAGCATACCTCTGGGGCCAACGTCCTGACTTTC. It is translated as CATSRFRQHTSGANVLTF.

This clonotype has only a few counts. The CDR3, as DNA: TGTGCCAGCAGTTGGACTAGCGGGAGGGCTAGCACAGATACGCAGTATTTT. Encoded protein: CASSWTSGRASTDTQYF. The V call is TRBV27, the J call TRBJ2-3; 15 bases agree with TRBD2. V shed 4 bases, J shed 0 bases, and the junction held 2 bases outside the gene matches. CDR1 is MNHEY and CDR2 is SMNVEV in the germline V gene (reference sequence). This CDR3 has 17 amino acids.